The present T cell receptor beta chain was sequenced within a study of cytomegalovirus exposure and HLA in healthy donors. On the study more broadly: The roughly 120 validation repertoires were reported in a later analysis to have been generated on the same platform as the roughly 670 first-cohort repertoires. Findings and caveats of the study: Researchers counted about 150 TCR beta chains as cytomegalovirus-associated.

Sequenced by immunoSEQ multiplex PCR; TCRdb stores in-frame clones only, minus some. The table records about 170,000 clones, roughly 90% of them present only once. The CDR3 totals 17 residues. V lost 0 bases to trimming and J lost 2 bases, with 14 bases between them. CDR1 LGHNA and CDR2 YSLEER come from the germline V gene. With regard to this clone: Its target is unknown.

This chain uses TRBV4-3 with TRBJ1-3, with D unresolved. The TCR sequence derives from a woman in her late teens or twenties in good health and CMV-seronegative. The sample comprised PBMCs. This CDR3 is CASSQDSGDWPGNTIYF. CDR3 nucleotides: TGCGCCAGCAGCCAAGATTCGGGAGACTGGCCTGGAAACACCATATATTTT.